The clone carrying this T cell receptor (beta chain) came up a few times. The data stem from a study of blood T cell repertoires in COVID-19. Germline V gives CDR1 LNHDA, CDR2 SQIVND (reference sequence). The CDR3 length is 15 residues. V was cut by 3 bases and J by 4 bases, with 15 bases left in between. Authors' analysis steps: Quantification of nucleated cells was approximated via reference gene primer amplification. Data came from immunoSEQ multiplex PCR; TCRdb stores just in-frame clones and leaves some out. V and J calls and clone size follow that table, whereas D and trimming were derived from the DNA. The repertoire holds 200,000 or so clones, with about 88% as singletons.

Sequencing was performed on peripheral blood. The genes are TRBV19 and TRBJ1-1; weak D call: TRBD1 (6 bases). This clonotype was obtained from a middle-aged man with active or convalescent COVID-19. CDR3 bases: TGTGCCAGTAGTATCGAACAGGGTGGATTCACTGAAGCTTTCTTT. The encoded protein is CASSIEQGGFTEAFF. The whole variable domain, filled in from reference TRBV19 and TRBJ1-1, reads DGGITQSPKYLFRKEGQNVTLSCEQNLNHDAMYWYRQDPGQGLRLIYYSQIVNDFQKGDIAEGYSVSREKKESFPLTVTSAQKNPTAFYLCASSIEQGGFTEAFFGQGTRLTVV.